This T cell receptor (beta chain) was observed in a study of cytomegalovirus exposure and HLA in healthy donors. The study's findings and limits: Across donors, sequencing depth was assumed by presence/absence analyses to be roughly uniform. Earlier analysis looked at TCR beta V segments, and most were productive about 90% or about 30% of the time.

The study ran its PCR with 60 Vbeta and 13 Jbeta primers. Produced via immunoSEQ multiplex PCR; TCRdb's table is partial and in-frame only. The sample shows about 180,000 clones, roughly 78% of them seen only once. Regarding this clone: Antigen: not known.

V gave up 0 bases and J gave up 7 bases, with 7 bases separating them. The CDR3 sequence is 13 residues long. Looked up from germline, CDR1 is SEHNR and CDR2 is FQNEAQ (reference sequence). The J gene is TRBJ1-5, the V gene TRBV7-9; unclear D gene. The sequencing input was PBMCs. This receptor was identified in a woman in her 30s in good health and CMV-seronegative. CDR3 loop: CASSLAAWQPQHF. The CDR3 DNA sequence: TGTGCCAGCAGCTTAGCAGCCTGGCAGCCCCAGCATTTT.